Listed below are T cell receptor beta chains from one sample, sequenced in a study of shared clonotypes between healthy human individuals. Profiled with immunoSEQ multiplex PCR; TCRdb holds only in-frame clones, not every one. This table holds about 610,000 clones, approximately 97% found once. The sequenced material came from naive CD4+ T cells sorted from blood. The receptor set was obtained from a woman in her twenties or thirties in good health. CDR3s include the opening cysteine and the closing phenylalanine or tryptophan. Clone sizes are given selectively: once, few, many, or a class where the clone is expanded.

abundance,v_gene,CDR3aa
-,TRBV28,CASSGPGTAYSPLHF
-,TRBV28,CASSFQGPGANVLTF
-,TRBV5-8,CASSSVGGNSYNEQFF
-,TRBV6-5,CASSYNRVLTGELFF
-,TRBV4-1,CASSRSGTGSAGANVLTF
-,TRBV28,CASSLRTTGNQPQHF
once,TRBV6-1,CASRRQGITEAFF
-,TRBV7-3,CASSPTGSYEQYF
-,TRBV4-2,CASSQGLAAADTQYF
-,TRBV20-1,CSSLGYTF
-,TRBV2,CASSEGGLAGGLQETQYF
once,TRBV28,CASSLPDGQETQYF
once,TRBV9,CASSSPTRRGYTEAFF
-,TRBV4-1,CASSQGGTGDPYEQYF
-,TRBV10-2,CASRELAPRGGANVLTF
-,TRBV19,CASKTVTGSPDTQYF
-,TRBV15,CATSFRGRQPQHF
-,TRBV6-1,CASRGAGDTQYF